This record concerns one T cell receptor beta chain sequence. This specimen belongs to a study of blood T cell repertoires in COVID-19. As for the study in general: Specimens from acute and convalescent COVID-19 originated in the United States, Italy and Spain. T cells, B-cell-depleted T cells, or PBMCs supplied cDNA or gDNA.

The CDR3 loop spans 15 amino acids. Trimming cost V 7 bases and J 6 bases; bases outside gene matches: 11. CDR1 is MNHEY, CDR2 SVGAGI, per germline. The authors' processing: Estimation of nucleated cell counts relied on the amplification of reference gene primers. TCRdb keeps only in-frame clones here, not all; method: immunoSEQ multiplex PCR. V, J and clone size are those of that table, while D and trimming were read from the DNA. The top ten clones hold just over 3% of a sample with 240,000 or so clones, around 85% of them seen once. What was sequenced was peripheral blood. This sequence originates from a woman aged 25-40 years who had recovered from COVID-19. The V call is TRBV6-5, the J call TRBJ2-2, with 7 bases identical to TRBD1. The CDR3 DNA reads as TGTGCCAGCATCCGAATCGGGGACAGCGCCGGGGAGCTGTTTTTT. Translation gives CASIRIGDSAGELFF.